This TCR beta chain originates from a study of siplizumab effects on memory and regulatory T cells. Whole-study findings and limits: Left unconfirmed was the suppressive function of proliferating Tregs from siplizumab cultures. Roughly 75-96% of proliferating clones (CD4+ or CD8+) could not be assigned a naive or memory phenotype. Just a small share of alloreactive clones was traced back to unstimulated subsets. Siplizumab produced a significant drop in alloreactive sequences attributable to unstimulated CD4+ memory cells.

Turning to this clone: What it binds is not known.

Assay used: immunoSEQ multiplex PCR; TCRdb lists only in-frame clones, some missing. The data hold roughly 68,000 clones, with roughly 96% observed a single time. Germline V gene data show CDR1 as SGHAT and CDR2 as FQNNGV. The CDR3 spans 13 residues. Trimming took off 4 bases at V and 8 bases at J, with 15 bases between the two ends. The chain has TRBV11-2 and TRBJ2-7; D perhaps matches TRBD1 (5 bases). Material: naive CD8+ T cells sorted from blood. The source is a human donor in good health. The CDR3 loop reads CASSSTIDSKQYF. CDR3 coding DNA: TGTGCCAGCAGCTCGACGATTGACAGCAAGCAGTACTTC.